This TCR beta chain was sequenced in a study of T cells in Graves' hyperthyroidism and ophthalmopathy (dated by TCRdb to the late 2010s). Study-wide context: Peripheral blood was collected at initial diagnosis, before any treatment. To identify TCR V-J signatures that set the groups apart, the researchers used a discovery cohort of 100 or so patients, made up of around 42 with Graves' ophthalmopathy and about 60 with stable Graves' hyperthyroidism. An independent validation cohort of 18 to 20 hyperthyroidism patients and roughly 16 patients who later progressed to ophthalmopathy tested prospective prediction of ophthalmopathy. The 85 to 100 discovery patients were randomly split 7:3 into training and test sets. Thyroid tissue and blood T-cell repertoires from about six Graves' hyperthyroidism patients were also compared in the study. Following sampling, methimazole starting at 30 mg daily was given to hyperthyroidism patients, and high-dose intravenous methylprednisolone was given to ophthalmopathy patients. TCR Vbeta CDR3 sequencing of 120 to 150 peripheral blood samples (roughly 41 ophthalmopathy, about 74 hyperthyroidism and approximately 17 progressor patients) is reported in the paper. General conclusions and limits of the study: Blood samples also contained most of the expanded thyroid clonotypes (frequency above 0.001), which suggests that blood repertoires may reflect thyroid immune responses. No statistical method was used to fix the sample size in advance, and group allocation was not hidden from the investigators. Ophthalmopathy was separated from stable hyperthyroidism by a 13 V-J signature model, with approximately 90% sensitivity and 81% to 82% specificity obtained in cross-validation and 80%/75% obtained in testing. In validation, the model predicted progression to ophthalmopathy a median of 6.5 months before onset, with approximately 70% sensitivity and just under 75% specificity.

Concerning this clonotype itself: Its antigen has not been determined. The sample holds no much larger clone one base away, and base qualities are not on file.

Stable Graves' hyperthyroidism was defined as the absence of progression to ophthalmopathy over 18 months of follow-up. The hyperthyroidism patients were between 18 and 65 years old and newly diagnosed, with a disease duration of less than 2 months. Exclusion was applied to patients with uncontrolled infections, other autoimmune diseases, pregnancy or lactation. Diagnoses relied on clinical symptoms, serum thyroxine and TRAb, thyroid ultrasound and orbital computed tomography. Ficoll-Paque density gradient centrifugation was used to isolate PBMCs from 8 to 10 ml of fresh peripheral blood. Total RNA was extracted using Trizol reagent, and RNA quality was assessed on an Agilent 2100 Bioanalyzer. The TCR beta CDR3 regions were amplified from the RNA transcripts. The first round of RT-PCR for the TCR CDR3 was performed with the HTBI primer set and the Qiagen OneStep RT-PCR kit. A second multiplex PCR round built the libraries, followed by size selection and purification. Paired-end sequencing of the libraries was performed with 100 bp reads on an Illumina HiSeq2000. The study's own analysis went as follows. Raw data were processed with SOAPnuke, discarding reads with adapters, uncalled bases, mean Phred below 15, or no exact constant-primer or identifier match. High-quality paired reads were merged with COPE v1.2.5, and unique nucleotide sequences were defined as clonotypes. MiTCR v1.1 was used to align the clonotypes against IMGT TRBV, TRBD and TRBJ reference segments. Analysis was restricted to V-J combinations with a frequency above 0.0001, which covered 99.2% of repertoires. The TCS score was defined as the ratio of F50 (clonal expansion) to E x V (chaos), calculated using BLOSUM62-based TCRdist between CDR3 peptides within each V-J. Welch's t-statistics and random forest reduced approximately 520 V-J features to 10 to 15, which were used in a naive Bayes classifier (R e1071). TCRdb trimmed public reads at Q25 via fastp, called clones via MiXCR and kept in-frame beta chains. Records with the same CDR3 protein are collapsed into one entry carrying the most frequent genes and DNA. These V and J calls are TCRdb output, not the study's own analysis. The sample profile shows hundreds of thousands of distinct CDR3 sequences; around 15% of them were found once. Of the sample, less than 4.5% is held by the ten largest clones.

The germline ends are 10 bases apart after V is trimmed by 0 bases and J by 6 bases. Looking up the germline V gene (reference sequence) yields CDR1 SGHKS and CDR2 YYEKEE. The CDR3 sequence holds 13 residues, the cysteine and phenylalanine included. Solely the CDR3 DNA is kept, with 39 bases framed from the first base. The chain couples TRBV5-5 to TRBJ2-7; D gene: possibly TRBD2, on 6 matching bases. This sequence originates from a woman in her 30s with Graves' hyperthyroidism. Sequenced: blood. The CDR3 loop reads CASSLGLVGEQYF. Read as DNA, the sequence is TGTGCCAGCAGCTTGGGACTAGTGGGCGAGCAGTACTTC.